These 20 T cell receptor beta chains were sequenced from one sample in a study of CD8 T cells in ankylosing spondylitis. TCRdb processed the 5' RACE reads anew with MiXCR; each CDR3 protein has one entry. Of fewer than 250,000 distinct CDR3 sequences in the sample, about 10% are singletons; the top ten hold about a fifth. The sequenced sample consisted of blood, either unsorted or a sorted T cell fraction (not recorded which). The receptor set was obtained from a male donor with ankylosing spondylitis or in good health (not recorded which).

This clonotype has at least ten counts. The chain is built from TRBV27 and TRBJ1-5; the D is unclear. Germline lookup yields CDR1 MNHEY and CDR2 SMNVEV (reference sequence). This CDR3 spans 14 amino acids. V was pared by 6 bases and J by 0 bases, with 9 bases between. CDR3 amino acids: CASSLSDSNQPQHF. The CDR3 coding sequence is TGTGCCAGCAGCTTAAGCGATAGCAATCAGCCCCAGCATTTT.

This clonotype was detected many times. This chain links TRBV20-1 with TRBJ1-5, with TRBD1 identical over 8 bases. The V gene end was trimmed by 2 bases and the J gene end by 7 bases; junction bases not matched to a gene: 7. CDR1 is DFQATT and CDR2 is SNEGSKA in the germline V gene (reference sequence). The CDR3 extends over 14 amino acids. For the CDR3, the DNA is TGCAGTGCTAGACCCACAGGGGGGGGGCAGCCCCAGCATTTT. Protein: CSARPTGGGQPQHF.

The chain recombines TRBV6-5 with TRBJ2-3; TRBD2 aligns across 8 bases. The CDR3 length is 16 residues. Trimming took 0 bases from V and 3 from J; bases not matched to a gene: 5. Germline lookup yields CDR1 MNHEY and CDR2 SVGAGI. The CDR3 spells CASSYSIRGGTDTQYF. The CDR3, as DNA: TGTGCCAGCAGTTACTCGATCCGGGGGGGTACAGATACGCAGTATTTT.

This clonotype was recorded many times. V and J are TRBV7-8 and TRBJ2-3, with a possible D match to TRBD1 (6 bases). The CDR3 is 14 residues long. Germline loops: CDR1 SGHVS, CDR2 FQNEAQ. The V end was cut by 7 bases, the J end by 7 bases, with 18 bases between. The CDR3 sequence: CASTSGQSLYTQYF. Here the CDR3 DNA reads TGTGCCAGCACTTCCGGACAGTCCCTCTATACGCAGTATTTT. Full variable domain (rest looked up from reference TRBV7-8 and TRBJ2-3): GAGVSQSPRYKVAKRGQDVALRCDPISGHVSLFWYQQALGQGPEFLTYFQNEAQLDKSGLPSDRFFAERPEGSVSTLKIQRTQQEDSAVYLCASTSGQSLYTQYFGPGTRLTVL.

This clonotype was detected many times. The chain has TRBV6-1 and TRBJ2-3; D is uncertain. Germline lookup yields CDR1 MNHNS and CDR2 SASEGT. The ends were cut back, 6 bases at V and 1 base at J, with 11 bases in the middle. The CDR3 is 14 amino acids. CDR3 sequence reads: CASRTGPGTDTQYF. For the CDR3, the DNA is TGTGCCAGCAGGACTGGACCAGGCACAGATACGCAGTATTTT.

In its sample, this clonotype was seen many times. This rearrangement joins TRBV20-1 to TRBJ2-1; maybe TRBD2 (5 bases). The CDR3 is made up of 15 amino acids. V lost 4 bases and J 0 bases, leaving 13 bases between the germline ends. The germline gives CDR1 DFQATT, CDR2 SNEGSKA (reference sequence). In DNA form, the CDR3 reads TGCAGTGCTATTACGGGGAAAAGCTCCTACAATGAGCAGTTCTTC. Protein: CSAITGKSSYNEQFF.

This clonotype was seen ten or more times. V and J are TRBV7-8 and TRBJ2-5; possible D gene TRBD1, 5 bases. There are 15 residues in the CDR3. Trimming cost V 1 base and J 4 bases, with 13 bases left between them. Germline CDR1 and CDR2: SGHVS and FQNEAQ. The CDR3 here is CASSLGAGLGETQYF. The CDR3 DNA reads TGTGCCAGCAGCTTAGGGGCAGGGCTAGGAGAGACCCAGTACTTC.

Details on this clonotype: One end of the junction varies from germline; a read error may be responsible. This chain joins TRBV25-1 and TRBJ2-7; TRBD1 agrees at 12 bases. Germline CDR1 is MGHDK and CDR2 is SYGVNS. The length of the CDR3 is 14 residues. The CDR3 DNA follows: TGTGCCAGCAGTGGGGGACAGGGGGCTAACGAGCTGTACTTC. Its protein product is CASSGGQGANELYF.

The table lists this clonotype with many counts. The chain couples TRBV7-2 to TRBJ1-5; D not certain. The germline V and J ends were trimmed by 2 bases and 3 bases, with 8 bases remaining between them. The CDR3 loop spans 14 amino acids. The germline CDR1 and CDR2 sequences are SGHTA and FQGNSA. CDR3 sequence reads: CASSLKGYNQPQHF. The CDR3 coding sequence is TGTGCCAGCAGCTTAAAGGGTTACAATCAGCCCCAGCATTTT.

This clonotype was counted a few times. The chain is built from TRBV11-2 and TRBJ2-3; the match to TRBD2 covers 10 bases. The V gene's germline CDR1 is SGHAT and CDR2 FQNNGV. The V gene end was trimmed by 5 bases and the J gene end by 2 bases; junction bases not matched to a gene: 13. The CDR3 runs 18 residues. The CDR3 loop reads CASSPTPSGGATTDTQYF. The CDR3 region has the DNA TGTGCCAGCAGCCCCACCCCTAGCGGGGGAGCCACCACAGATACGCAGTATTTT.

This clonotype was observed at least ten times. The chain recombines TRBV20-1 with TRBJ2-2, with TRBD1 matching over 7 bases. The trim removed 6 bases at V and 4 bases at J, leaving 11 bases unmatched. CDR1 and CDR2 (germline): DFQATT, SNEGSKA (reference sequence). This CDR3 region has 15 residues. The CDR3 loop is CSAVRDRESTGELFF. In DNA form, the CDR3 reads TGCAGTGCCGTGAGAGACAGGGAATCCACCGGGGAGCTGTTTTTT.

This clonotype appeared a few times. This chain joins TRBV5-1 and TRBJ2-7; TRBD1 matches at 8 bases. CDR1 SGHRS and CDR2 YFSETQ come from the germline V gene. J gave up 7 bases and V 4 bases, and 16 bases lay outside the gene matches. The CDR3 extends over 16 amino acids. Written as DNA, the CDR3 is TGCGCCAGCAGCCTCTCCCCGGACAGGGCCTCGGGAGAGCAGTACTTC. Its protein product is CASSLSPDRASGEQYF.

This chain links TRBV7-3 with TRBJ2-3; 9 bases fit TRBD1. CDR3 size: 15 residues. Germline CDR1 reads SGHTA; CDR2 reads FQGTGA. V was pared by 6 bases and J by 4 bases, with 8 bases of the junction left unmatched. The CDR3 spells CASSPTGGSSDTQYF. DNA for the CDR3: TGTGCCAGCAGTCCGACAGGGGGAAGTTCAGATACGCAGTATTTT.

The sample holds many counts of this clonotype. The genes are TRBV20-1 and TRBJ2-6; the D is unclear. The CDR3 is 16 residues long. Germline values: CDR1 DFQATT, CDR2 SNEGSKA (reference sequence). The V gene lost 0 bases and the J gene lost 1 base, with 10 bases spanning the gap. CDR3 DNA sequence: TGCAGTGCTAGAGACCTGAGGCGTTCTGGGGCCAACGTCCTGACTTTC. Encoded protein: CSARDLRRSGANVLTF.

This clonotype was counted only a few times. This CDR3 reads CASSSGQIGTQYF. CDR3 DNA: TGTGCCAGCAGCTCGGGACAGATCGGGACCCAGTACTTC. The V call is TRBV7-3, the J call TRBJ2-5, with 7 bases identical to TRBD1. With V trimmed by 4 bases and J by 7 bases, 6 bases remained unmatched. The CDR3 length is 13 residues. Germline assignment: CDR1 SGHTA and CDR2 FQGTGA.

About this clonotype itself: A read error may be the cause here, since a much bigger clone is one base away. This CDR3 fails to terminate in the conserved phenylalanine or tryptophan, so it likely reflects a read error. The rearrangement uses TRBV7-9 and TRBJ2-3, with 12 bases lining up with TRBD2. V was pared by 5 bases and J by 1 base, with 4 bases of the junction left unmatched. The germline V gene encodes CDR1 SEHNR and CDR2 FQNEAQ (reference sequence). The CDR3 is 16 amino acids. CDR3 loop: CASSARLAGGTDTQYL. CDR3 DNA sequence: TGTGCCAGCAGCGCGAGACTAGCGGGGGGCACAGATACGCAGTATCTT.

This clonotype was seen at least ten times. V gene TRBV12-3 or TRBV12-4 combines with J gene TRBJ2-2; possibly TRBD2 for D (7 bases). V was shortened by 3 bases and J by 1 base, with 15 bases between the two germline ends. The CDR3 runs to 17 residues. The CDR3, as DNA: TGTGCCAGCAGTTTGTCGGCGGGGGCCAAGAACACCGGGGAGCTGTTTTTT. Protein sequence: CASSLSAGAKNTGELFF.

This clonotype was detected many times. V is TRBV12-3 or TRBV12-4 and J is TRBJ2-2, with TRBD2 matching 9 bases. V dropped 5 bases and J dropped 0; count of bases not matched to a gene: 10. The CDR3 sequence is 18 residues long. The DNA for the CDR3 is TGTGCCAGCAGTCCTCTTATTAGCGGGGGCTCGAACACCGGGGAGCTGTTTTTT. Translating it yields CASSPLISGGSNTGELFF.

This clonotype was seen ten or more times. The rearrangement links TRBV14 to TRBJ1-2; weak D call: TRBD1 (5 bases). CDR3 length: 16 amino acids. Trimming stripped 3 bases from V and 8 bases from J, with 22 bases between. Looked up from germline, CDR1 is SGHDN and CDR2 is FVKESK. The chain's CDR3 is CASSHLQEGAPGGYTF. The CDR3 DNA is TGTGCCAGCAGCCACCTTCAGGAAGGGGCGCCTGGGGGCTACACCTTC.

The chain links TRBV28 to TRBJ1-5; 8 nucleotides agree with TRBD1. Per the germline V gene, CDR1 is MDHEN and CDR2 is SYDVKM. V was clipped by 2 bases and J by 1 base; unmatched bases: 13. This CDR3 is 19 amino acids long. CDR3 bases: TGTGCCAGCAGTTTAGAGGACAGGGCGGAATATTGGAGCAATCAGCCCCAGCATTTT. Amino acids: CASSLEDRAEYWSNQPQHF. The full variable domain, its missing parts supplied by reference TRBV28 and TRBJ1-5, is DVKVTQSSRYLVKRTGEKVFLECVQDMDHENMFWYRQDPGLGLRLIYFSYDVKMKEKGDIPEGYSVSREKKERFSLILESASTNQTSMYLCASSLEDRAEYWSNQPQHFGDGTRLSIL.